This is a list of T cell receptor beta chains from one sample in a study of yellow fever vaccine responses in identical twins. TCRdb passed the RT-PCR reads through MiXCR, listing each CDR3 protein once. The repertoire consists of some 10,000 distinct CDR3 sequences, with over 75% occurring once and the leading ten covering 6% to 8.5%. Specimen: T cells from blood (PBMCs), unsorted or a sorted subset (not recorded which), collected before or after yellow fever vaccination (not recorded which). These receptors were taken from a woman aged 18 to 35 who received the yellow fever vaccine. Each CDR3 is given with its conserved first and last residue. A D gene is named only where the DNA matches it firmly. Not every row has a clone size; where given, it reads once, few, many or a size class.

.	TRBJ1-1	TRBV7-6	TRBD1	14	TGTGCCAGCAGTGAGACAGGGGGAGGTACTGAAGCTTTCTTT	CASSETGGGTEAFF
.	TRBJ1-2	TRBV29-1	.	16	TGCAGCGTTGATGACCCAGGGACCGACGGCGGCTATGGCTACACCTTC	CSVDDPGTDGGYGYTF
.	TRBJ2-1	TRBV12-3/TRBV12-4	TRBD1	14	TGTGCCACCCGGGACAGGAACATTTACAATGAGCAGTTCTTC	CATRDRNIYNEQFF
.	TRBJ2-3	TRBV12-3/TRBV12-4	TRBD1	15	TGTGCCAGCAGTTCCGGACAGGGGGGTCCAGATACGCAGTATTTT	CASSSGQGGPDTQYF
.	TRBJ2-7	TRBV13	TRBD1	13	TGTGCCAGCAGGGGGACAGGTGAGGCCGAGCAGTACTTC	CASRGTGEAEQYF
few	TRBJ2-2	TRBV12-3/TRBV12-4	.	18	TGTGCCAGCAGTTTGGTCTTGAGCGGCCCTCTGAACACCGGGGAGCTGTTTTTT	CASSLVLSGPLNTGELFF
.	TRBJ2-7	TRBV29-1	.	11	TGCAGCGTTGAAAGTGGGTACGAGCAGTACTTC	CSVESGYEQYF
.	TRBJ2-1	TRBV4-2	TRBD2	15	TGTGCCAGCAGCCAAACTAGCGGGGGGGCCAATGAGCAGTTCTTC	CASSQTSGGANEQFF
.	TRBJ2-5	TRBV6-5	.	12	TGTGCCAGCAGTTACTCGGGGGAGACCCAGTACTTC	CASSYSGETQYF
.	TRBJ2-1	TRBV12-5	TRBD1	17	TGTGCTAGTGGCTCGTTCCGACAGGGGAAAGTGCACAATGAGCAGTTCTTC	CASGSFRQGKVHNEQFF
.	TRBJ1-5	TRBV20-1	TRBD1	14	TGCAGTGCTGGGGAGGACAGGGCCTTTCAGCCCCAGCATTTT	CSAGEDRAFQPQHF
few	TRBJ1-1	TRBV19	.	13	TGTGCCAGTAGTATTTCCGCCGGGACTGAAGCTTTCTTT	CASSISAGTEAFF
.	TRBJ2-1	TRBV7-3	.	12	TGTGCCAGCAGCTTAGGACTCCCTGAGCAGTTCTTC	CASSLGLPEQFF
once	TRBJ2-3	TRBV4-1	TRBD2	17	TGCGCCAGCAGCGTACGATCAGGGAGGGTGGGCACAGATACGCAGTATTTT	CASSVRSGRVGTDTQYF
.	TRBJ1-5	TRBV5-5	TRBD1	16	TGTGCCAGCAGCCCCTCTGACAGGGACAGCAATCAGCCCCAGCATTTT	CASSPSDRDSNQPQHF
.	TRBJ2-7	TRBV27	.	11	TGTGCCAGCAGTTTAGGGGGCGAGCAGTACTTC	CASSLGGEQYF
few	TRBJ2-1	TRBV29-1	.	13	TGCAGCGTCGCCGGACCCTCCTACAATGAGCAGTTCTTC	CSVAGPSYNEQFF
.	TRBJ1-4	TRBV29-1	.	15	TGCAGCGTTGAGTGCGGGGGGACAACTAATGAAAAACTGTTTTTT	CSVECGGTTNEKLFF
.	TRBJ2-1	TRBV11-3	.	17	TGTGCCAGCAGCCTCATCTGGGGTAGCGTGGCCTACAATGAGCAGTTCTTC	CASSLIWGSVAYNEQFF
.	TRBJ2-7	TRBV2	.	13	TGTGCCAGCAGTGAAGGGGTGGGCTACGAGCAGTACTTC	CASSEGVGYEQYF
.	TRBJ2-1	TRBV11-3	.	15	TGTGCCAGCAGCGCAGGACAGTTCTCCTACAATGAGCAGTTCTTC	CASSAGQFSYNEQFF
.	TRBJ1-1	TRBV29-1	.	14	TGCAGCGTTGATGGTGTGGGTAGAAGCTCTGAAGCTTTCTTT	CSVDGVGRSSEAFF
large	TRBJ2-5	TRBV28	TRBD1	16	TGTGCCAGCAGGACCCAACAGGGGCACGTGGCGGAGACCCAGTACTTC	CASRTQQGHVAETQYF
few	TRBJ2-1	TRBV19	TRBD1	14	TGTGCCAGTAGCGACAGGGGCGCCTACAATGAGCAGTTCTTC	CASSDRGAYNEQFF
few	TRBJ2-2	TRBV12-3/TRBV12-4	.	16	TGTGCCAGCAGTTTAGTACCAGGGGCCCCCTCCGGGGAGCTGTTTTTT	CASSLVPGAPSGELFF